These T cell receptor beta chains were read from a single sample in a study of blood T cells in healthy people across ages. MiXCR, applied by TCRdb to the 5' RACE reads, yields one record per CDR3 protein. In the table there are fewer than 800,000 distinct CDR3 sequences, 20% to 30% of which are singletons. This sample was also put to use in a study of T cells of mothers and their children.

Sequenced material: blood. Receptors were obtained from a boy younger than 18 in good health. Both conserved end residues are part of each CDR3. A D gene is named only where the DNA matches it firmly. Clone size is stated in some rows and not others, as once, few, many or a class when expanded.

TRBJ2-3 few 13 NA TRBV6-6 TGTGCCAGTAGAGACAGAGCTACAGATACGCAGTATTTT CASRDRATDTQYF
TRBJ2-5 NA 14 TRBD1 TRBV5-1 TGCGCCAGCAGCTCGGGACAGTCAGCCGAGACCCAGTACTTC CASSSGQSAETQYF
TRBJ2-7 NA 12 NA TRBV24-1 TGTGCCACCAGCCAGGACTCCTACGAGCAGTACTTC CATSQDSYEQYF
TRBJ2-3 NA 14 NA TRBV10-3 TGTGCCATCAGTGAGTCGCCCTCCTGGGAGGCGCAGTATTTT CAISESPSWEAQYF
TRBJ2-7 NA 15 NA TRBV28 TGTGCCAGCAGTTTAATCGATAGGGATACCTACGAGCAGTACTTC CASSLIDRDTYEQYF
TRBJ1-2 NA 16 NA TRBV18 TGTGCCAGCTCACCACCGAGGGTCGCCGGGGTGGATGGCTACACCTTC CASSPPRVAGVDGYTF
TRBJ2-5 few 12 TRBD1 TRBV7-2 TGTGCCAGCAGCTTAGTAGGGGGCGGCCAGTACTTC CASSLVGGGQYF
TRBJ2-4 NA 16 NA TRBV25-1 TGTGCCAGCAGTACCACTGCCGCGGACTCCAAAAACATTCAGTACTTC CASSTTAADSKNIQYF
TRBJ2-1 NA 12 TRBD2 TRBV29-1 TGCAGCGGGGTACGGGAGGCATATGAGCAGTTCTTC CSGVREAYEQFF
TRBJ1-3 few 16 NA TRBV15 TGTGCCACCAGCAGAGGGACATTGGGCTCTGGAAACACCATATATTTT CATSRGTLGSGNTIYF
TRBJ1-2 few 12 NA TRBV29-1 TGCAGCGCGGAAGGGGCAGGGGATGGCTACACCTTC CSAEGAGDGYTF
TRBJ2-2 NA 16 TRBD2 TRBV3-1 TGTGCCAGCAGCCCCACCGGGACTAGAAACACCGGGGAGCTGTTTTTT CASSPTGTRNTGELFF
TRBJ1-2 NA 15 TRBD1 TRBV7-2 TGTGCCAGCATACCAGGGGGCGGAATCCCCTATGGCTACACCTTC CASIPGGGIPYGYTF
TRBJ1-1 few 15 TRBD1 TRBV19 TGTGCCAGTAGCCCCGGGACAGGGGGGAACACTGAAGCTTTCTTT CASSPGTGGNTEAFF
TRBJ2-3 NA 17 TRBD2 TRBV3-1 TGTGCCAGCAGCCAGTTCCTAGCGGGCCCAAGGCCAGATACGCAGTATTTT CASSQFLAGPRPDTQYF
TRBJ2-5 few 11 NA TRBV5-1 TGCGCCAGCAGGGGAACTGGGACCCAGTACTTC CASRGTGTQYF
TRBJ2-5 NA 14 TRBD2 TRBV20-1 TGCAGTGCTAGGCCTAGCGGGAGGGGAGAGACCCAGTACTTC CSARPSGRGETQYF
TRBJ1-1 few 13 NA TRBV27 TGTGCCAGCAGTTTGTGGGCAACCACTGAAGCTTTCTTT CASSLWATTEAFF
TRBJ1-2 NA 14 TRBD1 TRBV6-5 TGTGCCAGCAGTTACTCAGGGACAGGCAATGGCTACACCTTC CASSYSGTGNGYTF
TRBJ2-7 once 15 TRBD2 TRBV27 TGTGCCAGCAGTCCAATGACTAGCGGGAGCGTCGAGCAGTACTTC CASSPMTSGSVEQYF
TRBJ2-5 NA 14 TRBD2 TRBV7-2 TGTGCCGGCAGCGCATTTAGCGGGGAAGAGACCCAGTACTTC CAGSAFSGEETQYF
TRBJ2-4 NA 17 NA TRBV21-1 TGTGCCAGCAGCAAAGCGCGGGAACAAATGGCCAAAAACATTCAGTACTTC CASSKAREQMAKNIQYF
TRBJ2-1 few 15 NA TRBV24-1 TGTGCCACCAGTGAACAGCACAGCTCCTACAATGAGCAGTTCTTC CATSEQHSSYNEQFF